This T cell receptor (beta chain) emerged from a study of blood T cell repertoires in COVID-19. Whole-study context: From T cells, B-cell-depleted T cells, or PBMCs came the material, which was cDNA or gDNA.

The table came from immunoSEQ multiplex PCR; TCRdb's copy has only in-frame clones and leaves some out. The data show about 95,000 clones, with about 89% seen just once and about 4.9% held by the top ten. Seattle's enrolled individuals joined amid active infection and were then monitored longitudinally. Trimming shortened V by 4 bases and J by 5 bases, and 15 bases separated the two germline ends. CDR3 length: 15 amino acids. Germline lookup yields CDR1 MGHRA and CDR2 YSYEKL. The chain joins TRBV4-1 to TRBJ1-5; D is perhaps TRBD1 (6 bases). The sample comprised peripheral blood. The clonotype was recovered from a man in his sixties with COVID-19, enrolled during active disease. CDR3 amino acids: CASSRNRDIDQPQHF. The CDR3 bases are TGCGCCAGCAGCCGCAACCGGGACATTGATCAGCCCCAGCATTTT.